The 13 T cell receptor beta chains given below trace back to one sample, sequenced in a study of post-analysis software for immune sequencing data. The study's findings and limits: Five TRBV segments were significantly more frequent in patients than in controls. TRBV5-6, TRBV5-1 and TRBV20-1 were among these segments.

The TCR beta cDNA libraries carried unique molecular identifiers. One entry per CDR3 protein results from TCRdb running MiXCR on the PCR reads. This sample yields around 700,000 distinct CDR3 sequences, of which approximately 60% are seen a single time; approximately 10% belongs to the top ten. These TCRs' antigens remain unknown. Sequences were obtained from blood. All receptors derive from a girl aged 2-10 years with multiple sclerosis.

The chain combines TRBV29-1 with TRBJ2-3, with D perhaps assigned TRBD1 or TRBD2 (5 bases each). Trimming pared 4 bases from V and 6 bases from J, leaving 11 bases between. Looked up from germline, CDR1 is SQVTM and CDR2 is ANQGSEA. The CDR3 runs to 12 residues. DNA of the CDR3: TGCAGCGTTGTTGGGGGTTTGGATACGCAGTATTTT. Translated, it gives CSVVGGLDTQYF.

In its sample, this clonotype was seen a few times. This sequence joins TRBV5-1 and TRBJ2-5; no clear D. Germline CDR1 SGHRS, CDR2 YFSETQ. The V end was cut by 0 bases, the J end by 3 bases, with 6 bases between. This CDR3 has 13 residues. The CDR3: CASSLEQKETQYF. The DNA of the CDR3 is TGCGCCAGCAGCTTGGAGCAGAAAGAGACCCAGTACTTC.

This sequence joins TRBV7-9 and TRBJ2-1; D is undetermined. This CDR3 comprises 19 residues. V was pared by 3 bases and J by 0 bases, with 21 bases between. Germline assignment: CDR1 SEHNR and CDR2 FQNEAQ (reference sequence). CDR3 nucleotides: TGTGCCAGCAGCTTGCTGGCCATGGGAAACACGAACTCCTACAATGAGCAGTTCTTC. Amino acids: CASSLLAMGNTNSYNEQFF. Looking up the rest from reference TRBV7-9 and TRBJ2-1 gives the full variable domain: DTGVSQNPRHKITKRGQNVTFRCDPISEHNRLYWYRQTLGQGPEFLTYFQNEAQLEKSRLLSDRFSAERPKGSFSTLEIQRTEQGDSAMYLCASSLLAMGNTNSYNEQFFGPGTRLTVL.

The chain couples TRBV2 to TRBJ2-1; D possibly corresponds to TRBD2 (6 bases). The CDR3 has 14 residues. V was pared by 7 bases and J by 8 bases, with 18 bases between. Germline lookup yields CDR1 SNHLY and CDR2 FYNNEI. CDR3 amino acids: CASKSRGGTYEQFF. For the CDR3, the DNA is TGTGCCAGCAAAAGCAGAGGCGGGACTTATGAGCAGTTCTTC.

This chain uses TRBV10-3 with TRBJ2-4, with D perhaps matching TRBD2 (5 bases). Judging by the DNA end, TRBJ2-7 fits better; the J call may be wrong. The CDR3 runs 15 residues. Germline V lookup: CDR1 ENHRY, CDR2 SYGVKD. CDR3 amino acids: CAISEGELAGYEQYF. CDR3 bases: TGTGCCATCAGTGAAGGTGAGCTAGCAGGCTACGAGCAGTACTTC.

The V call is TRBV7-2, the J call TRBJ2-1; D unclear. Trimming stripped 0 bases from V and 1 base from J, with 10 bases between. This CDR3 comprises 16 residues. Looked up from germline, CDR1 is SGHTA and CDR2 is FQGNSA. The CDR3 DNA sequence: TGTGCCAGCAGCTTAGCGGTGCCATCTTCCTACAATGAGCAGTTCTTC. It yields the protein CASSLAVPSSYNEQFF.

The CDR3 DNA follows: TGCAGTGCTAGAGATGGGGGTATCGAAGAGACCCAGTACTTC. It yields the protein CSARDGGIEETQYF. This chain links TRBV20-1 with TRBJ2-5; D possibly uses TRBD1 or TRBD2 (5 bases each). The V gene's germline CDR1 is DFQATT and CDR2 SNEGSKA (reference sequence). The CDR3 totals 14 residues. The ends were cut back, 0 bases at V and 3 bases at J, with 11 bases in the middle.

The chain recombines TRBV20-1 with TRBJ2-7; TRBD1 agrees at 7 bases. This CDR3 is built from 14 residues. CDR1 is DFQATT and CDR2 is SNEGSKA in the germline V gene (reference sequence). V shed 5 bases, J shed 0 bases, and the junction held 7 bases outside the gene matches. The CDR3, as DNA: TGCAGTGCTGGGCCACAGGGGAGCTCCTACGAGCAGTACTTC. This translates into CSAGPQGSSYEQYF.

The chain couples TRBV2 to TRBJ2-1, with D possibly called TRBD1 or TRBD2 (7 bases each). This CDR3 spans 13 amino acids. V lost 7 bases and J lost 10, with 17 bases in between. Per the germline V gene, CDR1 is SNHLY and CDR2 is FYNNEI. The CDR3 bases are TGTGCCAGCACTTCTGGACTAGGGGGCGAGCAGTTCTTC. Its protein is CASTSGLGGEQFF. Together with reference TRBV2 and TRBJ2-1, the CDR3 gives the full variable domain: EPEVTQTPSHQVTQMGQEVILRCVPISNHLYFYWYRQILGQKVEFLVSFYNNEISEKSEIFDDQFSVERPDGSNFTLKIRSTKLEDSAMYFCASTSGLGGEQFFGPGTRLTVL.

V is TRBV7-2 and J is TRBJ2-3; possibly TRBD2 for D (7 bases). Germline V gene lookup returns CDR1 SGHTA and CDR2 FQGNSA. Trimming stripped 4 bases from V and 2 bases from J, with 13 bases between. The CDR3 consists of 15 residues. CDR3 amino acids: CASSSYGGHTDTQYF. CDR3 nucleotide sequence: TGTGCCAGCAGCTCCTACGGGGGGCACACAGATACGCAGTATTTT. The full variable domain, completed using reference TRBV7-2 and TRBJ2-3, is GAGVSQSPSNKVTEKGKDVELRCDPISGHTALYWYRQSLGQGLEFLIYFQGNSAPDKSGLPSDRFSAERTGGSVSTLTIQRTQQEDSAVYLCASSSYGGHTDTQYFGPGTRLTVL.

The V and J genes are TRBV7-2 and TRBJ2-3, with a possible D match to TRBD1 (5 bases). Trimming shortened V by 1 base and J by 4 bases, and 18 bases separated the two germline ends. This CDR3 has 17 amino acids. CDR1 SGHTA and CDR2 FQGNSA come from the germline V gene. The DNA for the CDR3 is TGTGCCAGCAGCTTAGTTGGCACCAGGGATCGGGCAGATACGCAGTATTTT. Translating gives CASSLVGTRDRADTQYF.

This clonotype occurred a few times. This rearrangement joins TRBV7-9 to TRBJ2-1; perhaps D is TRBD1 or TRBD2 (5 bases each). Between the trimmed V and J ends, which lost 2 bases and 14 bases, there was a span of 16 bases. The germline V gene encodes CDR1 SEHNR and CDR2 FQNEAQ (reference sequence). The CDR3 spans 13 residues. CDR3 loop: CASSLMGPPEEFF. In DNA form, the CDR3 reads TGTGCCAGCAGCTTAATGGGACCGCCGGAGGAGTTCTTC.

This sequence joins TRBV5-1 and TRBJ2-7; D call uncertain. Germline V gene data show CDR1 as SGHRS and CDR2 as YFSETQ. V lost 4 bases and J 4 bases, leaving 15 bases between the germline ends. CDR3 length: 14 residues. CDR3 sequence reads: CASSRGAGPYEQYF. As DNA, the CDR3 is TGCGCCAGCAGCCGCGGAGCAGGTCCTTACGAGCAGTACTTC.